The 32 T cell receptor beta chains listed next were all sequenced from one sample in a study of blood T cell repertoires in COVID-19. The protocol was immunoSEQ multiplex PCR, while the TCRdb copy is restricted to in-frame clones and leaves out a portion. The sample holds under 300,000 clones, roughly 90% seen once. Sequenced material: peripheral blood. Receptor source: a woman aged 35 to 49 who had recovered from COVID-19.

The rearrangement joins TRBV27 to TRBJ2-5; D might be TRBD1 (6 bases). Germline V CDR1 and CDR2: MNHEY, SMNVEV (reference sequence). There are 13 residues in the CDR3. V dropped 6 bases and J dropped 5 bases, with 13 bases sitting between them. The CDR3 is CASRQQGGETQYF. CDR3 nucleotides: TGTGCCAGCAGACAACAGGGTGGGGAGACCCAGTACTTC.

The chain couples TRBV7-8 to TRBJ2-3; D ambiguous. Deletions cut 1 base from V and 1 base from J, with 15 bases between. Germline V gene lookup returns CDR1 SGHVS and CDR2 FQNEAQ. The CDR3 consists of 17 residues. CDR3 in DNA: TGTGCCAGCAGCTTAGTAGGAGCCCAACCTGGCACAGATACGCAGTATTTT. Protein: CASSLVGAQPGTDTQYF.

In this sample, this clone turned up a few times. This chain links TRBV9 with TRBJ2-5; 8 bases align to TRBD1. V gave up 1 base and J gave up 7 bases; unmatched junction bases: 6. CDR1 is SGDLS, CDR2 YYNGEE, per germline. CDR3 length: 14 amino acids. The CDR3 loop reads CASSVSGGDTTQYF. The CDR3 DNA sequence: TGTGCCAGCAGCGTATCAGGGGGCGATACGACCCAGTACTTC.

The chain uses TRBV19 and TRBJ1-1; a possible D gene is TRBD1 (5 bases). V was clipped by 1 base and J by 1 base, with 16 bases between them. The CDR3 is 17 amino acids. Per the germline V gene, CDR1 is LNHDA and CDR2 is SQIVND (reference sequence). The CDR3 loop is CASSIARGSEPNTEAFF. CDR3 coding DNA: TGTGCCAGTAGTATAGCGCGGGGGTCTGAACCGAACACTGAAGCTTTCTTT. The full variable domain, rest sourced from reference TRBV19 and TRBJ1-1, is DGGITQSPKYLFRKEGQNVTLSCEQNLNHDAMYWYRQDPGQGLRLIYYSQIVNDFQKGDIAEGYSVSREKKESFPLTVTSAQKNPTAFYLCASSIARGSEPNTEAFFGQGTRLTVV.

The chain uses TRBV29-1 and TRBJ1-2, with D possibly being TRBD1 (6 bases). With 6 bases removed from V and 1 base from J, the gap between germline ends came to 12 bases. CDR1 SQVTM and CDR2 ANQGSEA come from the germline V gene. The CDR3 sequence is 13 residues long. CDR3 sequence: CSVGQIVNYGYTF. Here the CDR3 DNA reads TGCAGCGTCGGACAGATAGTTAACTATGGCTACACCTTC.

The chain joins TRBV19 to TRBJ2-7, with 7 bases aligning to TRBD2. The CDR3 spans 15 residues. With 3 bases clipped from V and 4 bases from J, the junction kept 9 bases outside the gene matches. Germline V gene lookup returns CDR1 LNHDA and CDR2 SQIVND (reference sequence). In nucleotides, the CDR3 is TGTGCCAGTAGTATTCCTATCGCGGGAGTATACGAGCAGTACTTC. This translates into CASSIPIAGVYEQYF.

J is TRBJ1-4 and V is TRBV19; tentative D call: TRBD1 (5 bases). Trimming left V 8 bases short and J 3 bases short, with 10 bases between. CDR1 and CDR2 (germline): LNHDA, SQIVND (reference sequence). The CDR3 is made up of 13 amino acids. CDR3 nucleotide sequence: TGTGCCAGTTCTTCCAGGGCTAATGAAAAACTGTTTTTT. Its protein product is CASSSRANEKLFF. The full variable domain, with the rest looked up from reference TRBV19 and TRBJ1-4, is DGGITQSPKYLFRKEGQNVTLSCEQNLNHDAMYWYRQDPGQGLRLIYYSQIVNDFQKGDIAEGYSVSREKKESFPLTVTSAQKNPTAFYLCASSSRANEKLFFGSGTQLSVL.

J is TRBJ2-7 and V is TRBV28, with unresolved D. The ends were cut back, 6 bases at V and 2 bases at J, with 5 bases in the middle. CDR1 and CDR2 from the germline V gene are MDHEN and SYDVKM. The CDR3 covers 11 residues. The CDR3 is CASSPTYEQYF. In DNA, the CDR3 is TGTGCCAGCAGCCCCACCTACGAGCAGTACTTC.

V and J are TRBV12-5 and TRBJ2-1, with 10 bases aligning to TRBD2. Unmatched junction bases numbered 13, after V lost 6 bases and J lost 2 bases. The germline V gene encodes CDR1 LGHNT and CDR2 FRNRAP. CDR3 length: 18 residues. CDR3 DNA sequence: TGTGCTAGTGGACCTCTAGCGGGAGCCACATCCACCTACAATGAGCAGTTCTTC. It codes for CASGPLAGATSTYNEQFF. Full variable domain (remainder filled in from reference TRBV12-5 and TRBJ2-1): DARVTQTPRHKVTEMGQEVTMRCQPILGHNTVFWYRQTMMQGLELLAYFRNRAPLDDSGMPKDRFSAEMPDATLATLKIQPSEPRDSAVYFCASGPLAGATSTYNEQFFGPGTRLTVL.

V and J are TRBV24-1 and TRBJ2-1, with 9 nucleotides matching TRBD2. This CDR3 region has 18 residues. Germline V gives CDR1 KGHDR, CDR2 SFDVKD. Trimming at V came to 4 bases and at J to 10 bases, leaving 19 bases not matched to a gene. CDR3 DNA: TGTGCCACCAGTGACCCCCAGAAGTTAGCGGGAGATCGAAGGGAGCAGTTCTTC. Its protein product is CATSDPQKLAGDRREQFF.

This clone has a single count. V usage is TRBV19 and J usage is TRBJ1-1; 9 bases are a match to TRBD1. Trimming took 4 bases from V and 0 from J; bases not matched to a gene: 6. Germline CDR1 reads LNHDA; CDR2 reads SQIVND (reference sequence). The CDR3 sequence is 16 residues long. CDR3 in amino acids: CASSRGTGSLNTEAFF. As DNA, the CDR3 is TGTGCCAGTAGTAGGGGGACAGGGAGTTTGAACACTGAAGCTTTCTTT.

This clone was detected once. This sequence joins TRBV28 and TRBJ2-7; TRBD1 agrees at 7 bases. CDR3 length: 14 amino acids. From germline, CDR1 is MDHEN and CDR2 SYDVKM. The ends lost 3 bases at V and 2 bases at J; junction bases unmatched: 4. The CDR3 DNA follows: TGTGCCAGCAGTTTTTCCCAGGGGGCCTACGAGCAGTACTTC. Translated: CASSFSQGAYEQYF.

This chain joins TRBV5-6 and TRBJ2-7; D uncertain. V was pared by 4 bases and J by 2 bases, with 13 bases between. The CDR3 has 14 residues. Per germline, CDR1 SGHDT and CDR2 YYEEEE. The CDR3 nucleotides read TGTGCCAGCAGCCGCTTGGGCAGGACCTACGAGCAGTACTTC. It yields the protein CASSRLGRTYEQYF.

The chain employs TRBV9 and TRBJ2-3; 9 nucleotides align to TRBD1. Germline V CDR1 and CDR2: SGDLS, YYNGEE. Trimming cost V 4 bases and J 4 bases; bases outside gene matches: 7. CDR3 length equals 15 residues. The CDR3 loop is CASSSGTGFADTQYF. The DNA of the CDR3 is TGTGCCAGCAGCTCCGGGACAGGGTTCGCAGATACGCAGTATTTT. Looking up the rest from reference TRBV9 and TRBJ2-3 gives the full variable domain: DSGVTQTPKHLITATGQRVTLRCSPRSGDLSVYWYQQSLDQGLQFLIQYYNGEERAKGNILERFSAQQFPDLHSELNLSSLELGDSALYFCASSSGTGFADTQYFGPGTRLTVL.

This rearrangement joins TRBV11-3 to TRBJ2-1; 7 bases align to TRBD2. Trimming cost V 5 bases and J 8 bases; bases outside gene matches: 12. The germline V gene encodes CDR1 SGHNT and CDR2 YENEEA. This CDR3 is 15 amino acids long. For the CDR3, the DNA is TGTGCCAGCAGCCCCCCCCCGGCGGGAGCGGATGAGCAGTTCTTC. Its protein is CASSPPPAGADEQFF.

J is TRBJ2-4 and V is TRBV28, with 9 bases aligning to TRBD1. Germline trimming cut 6 bases from V and 16 bases from J; bases unmatched to any gene: 13. CDR3 length equals 13 residues. From germline, CDR1 is MDHEN and CDR2 SYDVKM. CDR3 loop: CASSRQGVWENYF. In DNA form, the CDR3 reads TGTGCCAGCAGCAGACAGGGGGTGTGGGAAAATTACTTC.

The chain is built from TRBV7-9 and TRBJ2-7; a possible D gene is TRBD2 (5 bases). With 1 base removed from V and 4 bases from J, the gap between germline ends came to 14 bases. Germline V gene data show CDR1 as SEHNR and CDR2 as FQNEAQ (reference sequence). The CDR3 is made up of 15 amino acids. CDR3 in amino acids: CASSLGTNGGYEQYF. The CDR3 nucleotides read TGTGCCAGCAGCTTAGGGACGAACGGCGGGTACGAGCAGTACTTC.

The chain links TRBV6-5 to TRBJ2-4, with D possibly being TRBD2 (5 bases). The CDR3 totals 14 residues. V was clipped by 5 bases and J by 6 bases, with 14 bases between them. CDR1 MNHEY and CDR2 SVGAGI come from the germline V gene. Here the CDR3 DNA reads TGTGCCAGCAGTCCTACACTAGACGGAAACATTCAGTACTTC. Encoded protein: CASSPTLDGNIQYF.

The chain links TRBV15 to TRBJ1-4; 8 positions match TRBD1. Trimming took 3 bases from V and 3 from J; bases not matched to a gene: 9. Germline-derived CDR1 and CDR2 are LNHNV and YYDKDF (reference sequence). The CDR3 runs to 17 residues. The CDR3 nucleotides read TGTGCCACCAGCAGCCCTCAGGGGGCCCCTCCTAATGAAAAACTGTTTTTT. Residues: CATSSPQGAPPNEKLFF.

CDR3 coding DNA: TGTGCCAGCAGCTTGGCTAGCCTTGGAATCTACGAGCAGTACTTC. Translation gives CASSLASLGIYEQYF. This chain joins TRBV5-8 and TRBJ2-7, with D perhaps TRBD2 (5 bases). Germline V gives CDR1 SGHTS, CDR2 YDEGEE. V lost 0 bases and J 3 bases, leaving 13 bases between the germline ends. The length of the CDR3 is 15 residues.

The V and J genes are TRBV4-2 and TRBJ2-7; 13 positions agree with TRBD2. V gave up 0 bases and J gave up 2 bases; unmatched junction bases: 1. In germline, CDR1 is LGHNA, CDR2 YNFKEQ. The CDR3 has 16 residues. CDR3 in amino acids: CASSQELAGGTYEQYF. CDR3 DNA sequence: TGTGCCAGCAGCCAAGAACTAGCGGGAGGGACCTACGAGCAGTACTTC.

CDR3 in amino acids: CASSLGESSYNEQFF. The DNA of the CDR3 is TGTGCCAGCAGCTTGGGAGAAAGCTCCTACAATGAGCAGTTCTTC. V usage is TRBV5-6 and J usage is TRBJ2-1; D is undetermined. Between the trimmed V and J ends, which lost 0 bases and 0 bases, there was a span of 7 bases. Germline values: CDR1 SGHDT, CDR2 YYEEEE. The CDR3 consists of 15 residues.

Only one count was recorded for this clone. The gene calls are TRBV2 and TRBJ1-1, with no clear D. The CDR3 covers 14 residues. V was clipped by 3 bases and J by 0 bases, with 8 bases between them. Per germline, CDR1 SNHLY and CDR2 FYNNEI. The CDR3 region has the DNA TGTGCCAGCAGTGATGTACAGATGAACACTGAAGCTTTCTTT. It codes for CASSDVQMNTEAFF. Based on the CDR3 plus reference TRBV2 and TRBJ1-1, the full variable domain is EPEVTQTPSHQVTQMGQEVILRCVPISNHLYFYWYRQILGQKVEFLVSFYNNEISEKSEIFDDQFSVERPDGSNFTLKIRSTKLEDSAMYFCASSDVQMNTEAFFGQGTRLTVV.

The chain has TRBV6-5 and TRBJ2-7; a weak D match, TRBD2 (5 bases). Germline CDR1 and CDR2: MNHEY and SVGAGI. V was pared by 6 bases and J by 2 bases, with 14 bases between. The CDR3 has 14 residues. The CDR3 coding sequence is TGTGCCAGCAGAGGAGAAGAGGGAACCTACGAGCAGTACTTC. This encodes CASRGEEGTYEQYF.

The chain employs TRBV2 and TRBJ1-4; D remains ambiguous. This CDR3 contains 12 residues. Per the germline V gene, CDR1 is SNHLY and CDR2 is FYNNEI. V gave up 6 bases and J gave up 4 bases, with 6 bases separating them. Here the CDR3 reads CASRELNEKLFF. The CDR3 bases are TGTGCCAGCAGGGAGCTTAATGAAAAACTGTTTTTT.

This rearrangement joins TRBV28 to TRBJ2-7, with 7 bases identical to TRBD2. The CDR3 runs 15 residues. Germline values: CDR1 MDHEN, CDR2 SYDVKM. V lost 4 bases, J lost 6 bases, and 12 bases stayed unmatched. For the CDR3, the DNA is TGTGCCAGCAGTTACAATTCCAAGACTAGCAGCGAGCAGTACTTC. Translation: CASSYNSKTSSEQYF.

This chain links TRBV11-3 with TRBJ2-5, with 12 bases matching TRBD2. Trimming removed 5 bases from V and 2 bases from J; junction bases left unmatched: 12. This CDR3 is built from 18 residues. Germline V gene data show CDR1 as SGHNT and CDR2 as YENEEA. CDR3: CASSNFTSGRRIQETQYF. The CDR3 DNA reads as TGTGCCAGCAGCAACTTCACTAGCGGGAGGAGGATACAAGAGACCCAGTACTTC.

The rearrangement links TRBV19 to TRBJ2-2; 8 bases are a match to TRBD1. The CDR3 is made up of 14 amino acids. From germline, CDR1 is LNHDA and CDR2 SQIVND (reference sequence). The J segment lost 7 bases and the V segment lost 7 bases, leaving 8 bases of the junction unmatched. The CDR3 coding sequence is TGTGCCAGTACCCAACAGGGGGGAGGCGGGGAGCTGTTTTTT. Encoded protein: CASTQQGGGGELFF.

The chain couples TRBV7-2 to TRBJ2-1; tentative D call: TRBD2 (5 bases). This CDR3 contains 15 residues. With 0 bases removed from V and 6 bases from J, the gap between germline ends came to 12 bases. The germline gives CDR1 SGHTA, CDR2 FQGNSA. Here the CDR3 reads CASSLASGSLNEQFF. As DNA, the CDR3 is TGTGCCAGCAGCTTAGCCAGCGGCAGTCTCAATGAGCAGTTCTTC.

This sequence joins TRBV9 and TRBJ2-5; weak D call: TRBD2 (6 bases). CDR1 SGDLS and CDR2 YYNGEE come from the germline V gene. V was pared by 0 bases and J by 2 bases, with 14 bases between. The CDR3 is 16 amino acids. The CDR3 loop reads CASSVGGGVVQETQYF. The CDR3 region has the DNA TGTGCCAGCAGCGTAGGTGGAGGGGTGGTACAAGAGACCCAGTACTTC.

The J gene is TRBJ1-2, the V gene TRBV24-1, with TRBD1 matching 10 bases. Germline lookup yields CDR1 KGHDR and CDR2 SFDVKD. V lost 7 bases and J lost 3; bases outside the gene matches: 16. CDR3 length equals 18 residues. The DNA for the CDR3 is TGTGCCACCAGCCGGATTTTCAGACAGGGGGCACCGTACTATGGCTACACCTTC. Translated: CATSRIFRQGAPYYGYTF.

J is TRBJ2-2 and V is TRBV6-1, with D hard to call. Germline CDR1 MNHNS, CDR2 SASEGT. Trimming cost V 3 bases and J 4 bases, with 12 bases left between them. CDR3 length equals 15 residues. In nucleotides, the CDR3 is TGTGCCAGCAGTGATTTATTTGGAGTCACCGGGGAGCTGTTTTTT. Amino acid sequence: CASSDLFGVTGELFF.